The rows below give T cell receptor beta chains drawn from one sample of a study of T cells after yellow fever vaccination. TCRdb used MiXCR to reprocess the 5' RACE reads, holding one entry per CDR3 protein. The data show around 610,000 distinct CDR3 sequences, with approximately 12% seen just once and over 11% held by the top ten. This specimen was PBMCs, taken on the day of the yellow fever booster vaccination. All receptors derive from a man in his thirties or forties who received the YFV17D yellow fever vaccine. Each CDR3 is given with its conserved first and last residue. A D gene is named only where the DNA matches it firmly. Only part of the rows carry a size: once, few, many, or a class if the clone is expanded.

d_gene: TRBD2
j_gene: TRBJ2-3
abundance: NA
v_gene: TRBV5-1
CDR3aa: CASSFREADTQYF
CDR3nt: TGCGCCAGCAGCTTCCGGGAGGCAGATACGCAGTATTTT

d_gene: NA
j_gene: TRBJ2-3
abundance: few
v_gene: TRBV29-1
CDR3aa: CSVGRRRTDTQYF
CDR3nt: TGCAGCGTGGGCCGTCGTCGCACAGATACGCAGTATTTT

d_gene: NA
j_gene: TRBJ1-2
abundance: few
v_gene: TRBV12-3/TRBV12-4
CDR3aa: CASSLALGSGDYGYTF
CDR3nt: TGTGCCAGCAGTTTAGCGCTCGGGTCTGGGGACTATGGCTACACCTTC

d_gene: NA
j_gene: TRBJ2-1
abundance: NA
v_gene: TRBV15
CDR3aa: CATSAQVKQFF
CDR3nt: TGTGCCACCAGCGCCCAGGTGAAGCAGTTCTTC

d_gene: TRBD2
j_gene: TRBJ2-1
abundance: NA
v_gene: TRBV6-5
CDR3aa: CASSYPGTSGYNEQFF
CDR3nt: TGTGCCAGCAGTTACCCCGGGACTAGCGGATACAATGAGCAGTTCTTC

d_gene: TRBD2
j_gene: TRBJ2-7
abundance: few
v_gene: TRBV29-1
CDR3aa: CSVGGLAGPPWEQYF
CDR3nt: TGCAGCGTTGGGGGACTAGCGGGACCCCCGTGGGAGCAGTACTTC

d_gene: NA
j_gene: TRBJ1-1
abundance: few
v_gene: TRBV20-1
CDR3aa: CSATPRPLNTEAFF
CDR3nt: TGCAGTGCTACCCCTCGACCCCTGAACACTGAAGCTTTCTTT

d_gene: TRBD2
j_gene: TRBJ2-2
abundance: few
v_gene: TRBV3-1
CDR3aa: CASSRTSGRGTGELFF
CDR3nt: TGTGCCAGCAGCCGGACTAGCGGGAGAGGAACCGGGGAGCTGTTTTTT

d_gene: NA
j_gene: TRBJ2-2
abundance: few
v_gene: TRBV11-2
CDR3aa: CASSLEAGTPVTGELFF
CDR3nt: TGTGCCAGCAGCTTAGAGGCGGGGACCCCCGTCACCGGGGAGCTGTTTTTT

d_gene: NA
j_gene: TRBJ2-5
abundance: few
v_gene: TRBV29-1
CDR3aa: CSVHRVFGETQYF
CDR3nt: TGCAGCGTTCACAGGGTATTCGGAGAGACCCAGTACTTC

d_gene: NA
j_gene: TRBJ2-2
abundance: NA
v_gene: TRBV5-1
CDR3aa: CASSLVAGLTGELFF
CDR3nt: TGCGCCAGCAGCTTGGTGGCGGGGTTAACCGGGGAGCTGTTTTTT

d_gene: NA
j_gene: TRBJ2-7
abundance: few
v_gene: TRBV6-5
CDR3aa: CASSYSPDSPYEQYF
CDR3nt: TGTGCCAGCAGTTACAGCCCAGACAGTCCCTACGAGCAGTACTTC

d_gene: NA
j_gene: TRBJ1-4
abundance: few
v_gene: TRBV11-2
CDR3aa: CASSYGARVNEKLFF
CDR3nt: TGTGCCAGCAGCTATGGGGCGCGCGTTAATGAAAAACTGTTTTTT

d_gene: TRBD1
j_gene: TRBJ2-1
abundance: few
v_gene: TRBV29-1
CDR3aa: CSARKGVRDSYNEQFF
CDR3nt: TGCAGCGCTCGGAAAGGGGTCCGGGACAGCTACAATGAGCAGTTCTTC

d_gene: TRBD1
j_gene: TRBJ2-2
abundance: few
v_gene: TRBV18
CDR3aa: CASSSLTGVNTGELFF
CDR3nt: TGTGCCAGCTCATCTCTGACAGGGGTGAACACCGGGGAGCTGTTTTTT

d_gene: TRBD2
j_gene: TRBJ2-4
abundance: NA
v_gene: TRBV11-2
CDR3aa: CASSSGLAGLYF
CDR3nt: TGTGCCAGCAGCTCTGGACTAGCGGGACTTTACTTC

d_gene: TRBD1
j_gene: TRBJ1-5
abundance: NA
v_gene: TRBV18
CDR3aa: CASSPTGTDSNQPQHF
CDR3nt: TGTGCCAGCTCACCCACCGGGACAGATAGCAATCAGCCCCAGCATTTT

d_gene: TRBD1
j_gene: TRBJ1-2
abundance: few
v_gene: TRBV2
CDR3aa: CASRDRAANYGYTF
CDR3nt: TGTGCCAGCAGAGACAGGGCGGCTAACTATGGCTACACCTTC

d_gene: NA
j_gene: TRBJ1-1
abundance: NA
v_gene: TRBV3-1
CDR3aa: CASSQVASAAEAFF
CDR3nt: TGTGCCAGCAGCCAAGTCGCCTCGGCAGCGGAAGCTTTCTTT

d_gene: TRBD2
j_gene: TRBJ2-1
abundance: NA
v_gene: TRBV19
CDR3aa: CASSYRGGAANEQFF
CDR3nt: TGTGCCAGTAGTTATCGGGGAGGGGCCGCCAATGAGCAGTTCTTC

d_gene: NA
j_gene: TRBJ2-2
abundance: NA
v_gene: TRBV5-6
CDR3aa: CASSFGQRSNTGELFF
CDR3nt: TGTGCCAGCAGCTTTGGACAACGATCGAACACCGGGGAGCTGTTTTTT

d_gene: TRBD1
j_gene: TRBJ2-7
abundance: few
v_gene: TRBV19
CDR3aa: CASSKGQGYEQYF
CDR3nt: TGTGCCAGTAGTAAAGGACAGGGCTACGAGCAGTACTTC

d_gene: NA
j_gene: TRBJ1-2
abundance: few
v_gene: TRBV3-1
CDR3aa: CASSHSRASGYTF
CDR3nt: TGTGCCAGCAGCCATAGTAGGGCCTCGGGCTACACCTTC

d_gene: NA
j_gene: TRBJ2-3
abundance: many
v_gene: TRBV6-5
CDR3aa: CASSYRRVGADTQYF
CDR3nt: TGTGCCAGCAGTTACCGGCGGGTGGGCGCAGATACGCAGTATTTT

d_gene: TRBD1
j_gene: TRBJ2-6
abundance: NA
v_gene: TRBV9
CDR3aa: CASSGNWDRGMVGANVLTF
CDR3nt: TGTGCCAGCAGCGGGAACTGGGACAGGGGAATGGTTGGGGCCAACGTCCTGACTTTC

d_gene: NA
j_gene: TRBJ2-1
abundance: NA
v_gene: TRBV19
CDR3aa: CASSMRASLNEQFF
CDR3nt: TGTGCCAGTAGTATGAGGGCTAGCTTGAATGAGCAGTTCTTC

d_gene: NA
j_gene: TRBJ1-3
abundance: few
v_gene: TRBV29-1
CDR3aa: CSVGTAGNTIYF
CDR3nt: TGCAGCGTTGGAACAGCTGGAAACACCATATATTTT

d_gene: NA
j_gene: TRBJ2-3
abundance: few
v_gene: TRBV6-2/TRBV6-3
CDR3aa: CASSLSGAVYTQYF
CDR3nt: TGTGCCAGCAGCCTTTCGGGAGCAGTGTATACGCAGTATTTT

d_gene: NA
j_gene: TRBJ1-2
abundance: NA
v_gene: TRBV5-1
CDR3aa: CASSLEAWGEPRYGYTF
CDR3nt: TGCGCCAGCAGCTTGGAAGCGTGGGGGGAACCCCGATATGGCTACACCTTC

d_gene: TRBD2
j_gene: TRBJ2-4
abundance: NA
v_gene: TRBV20-1
CDR3aa: CSARDGSGKNIQYF
CDR3nt: TGCAGTGCTAGAGATGGTAGCGGGAAGAACATTCAGTACTTC

d_gene: TRBD1
j_gene: TRBJ2-7
abundance: NA
v_gene: TRBV6-1
CDR3aa: CASSSGTAHEQYF
CDR3nt: TGTGCCAGCAGCTCCGGGACAGCCCACGAGCAGTACTTC

d_gene: TRBD1
j_gene: TRBJ1-5
abundance: NA
v_gene: TRBV20-1
CDR3aa: CSAQETGAKPQHF
CDR3nt: TGCAGTGCTCAGGAGACAGGGGCAAAGCCCCAGCATTTT

d_gene: NA
j_gene: TRBJ2-5
abundance: few
v_gene: TRBV18
CDR3aa: CASSLNDMEGETQYF
CDR3nt: TGTGCCAGCTCACTCAACGACATGGAAGGCGAGACCCAGTACTTC

d_gene: NA
j_gene: TRBJ1-4
abundance: few
v_gene: TRBV7-9
CDR3aa: CASSFPGATNEKLFF
CDR3nt: TGTGCCAGCAGCTTTCCGGGCGCAACTAATGAAAAACTGTTTTTT

d_gene: NA
j_gene: TRBJ2-1
abundance: few
v_gene: TRBV12-3/TRBV12-4
CDR3aa: CASSFSHPSANEQFF
CDR3nt: TGTGCCAGCAGTTTTTCCCACCCCTCAGCTAATGAGCAGTTCTTC

d_gene: TRBD2
j_gene: TRBJ2-1
abundance: NA
v_gene: TRBV5-4
CDR3aa: CASSLPPSGRGNEQFF
CDR3nt: TGTGCCAGCAGTCTTCCCCCTAGCGGGAGAGGCAATGAGCAGTTCTTC

d_gene: TRBD1
j_gene: TRBJ1-5
abundance: NA
v_gene: TRBV3-1
CDR3aa: CASSPTGEGTQHF
CDR3nt: TGTGCCAGCAGTCCGACAGGGGAGGGAACCCAGCATTTT

d_gene: NA
j_gene: TRBJ2-7
abundance: many
v_gene: TRBV7-2
CDR3aa: CASSFPTYEQYF
CDR3nt: TGTGCCAGCAGCTTTCCCACCTACGAGCAGTACTTC

d_gene: NA
j_gene: TRBJ1-1
abundance: few
v_gene: TRBV7-2
CDR3aa: CASSLAARMNTEAFF
CDR3nt: TGTGCCAGCAGCTTAGCGGCAAGGATGAACACTGAAGCTTTCTTT

d_gene: NA
j_gene: TRBJ1-1
abundance: few
v_gene: TRBV18
CDR3aa: CASSPPAHRLNTEAFF
CDR3nt: TGTGCCAGCTCACCACCGGCTCACCGCCTGAACACTGAAGCTTTCTTT

d_gene: NA
j_gene: TRBJ2-5
abundance: NA
v_gene: TRBV12-3/TRBV12-4
CDR3aa: CASSYTGKQETQYF
CDR3nt: TGTGCCAGCAGCTATACAGGGAAACAAGAGACCCAGTACTTC

d_gene: NA
j_gene: TRBJ2-1
abundance: few
v_gene: TRBV18
CDR3aa: CASSPMEHNEQFF
CDR3nt: TGTGCCAGCTCACCAATGGAGCACAATGAGCAGTTCTTC

d_gene: NA
j_gene: TRBJ2-5
abundance: NA
v_gene: TRBV5-1
CDR3aa: CASSLTVRQETQYF
CDR3nt: TGCGCCAGCAGCCTGACGGTCAGGCAAGAGACCCAGTACTTC

d_gene: NA
j_gene: TRBJ2-2
abundance: NA
v_gene: TRBV27
CDR3aa: CASSLLRTNTGELFF
CDR3nt: TGTGCCAGCAGTTTGTTGCGAACGAACACCGGGGAGCTGTTTTTT

d_gene: TRBD2
j_gene: TRBJ2-7
abundance: NA
v_gene: TRBV28
CDR3aa: CASSSPGRAGSYEQYF
CDR3nt: TGTGCCAGCAGTTCCCCTGGACGAGCGGGGTCCTACGAGCAGTACTTC

d_gene: NA
j_gene: TRBJ2-1
abundance: NA
v_gene: TRBV20-1
CDR3aa: CSARVPDSVYEQFF
CDR3nt: TGCAGTGCTAGAGTCCCCGACAGCGTTTACGAGCAGTTCTTC

d_gene: NA
j_gene: TRBJ2-7
abundance: NA
v_gene: TRBV6-6
CDR3aa: CASSFRGMGEQYF
CDR3nt: TGTGCCAGCAGTTTTCGAGGGATGGGGGAGCAGTACTTC

d_gene: TRBD1
j_gene: TRBJ2-2
abundance: NA
v_gene: TRBV20-1
CDR3aa: CSARDRGWTGELFF
CDR3nt: TGCAGTGCTCGGGACAGGGGATGGACCGGGGAGCTGTTTTTT

d_gene: NA
j_gene: TRBJ2-7
abundance: NA
v_gene: TRBV3-1
CDR3aa: CASSQVRFPNSYEQYF
CDR3nt: TGTGCCAGCAGCCAAGTCAGGTTCCCCAACTCCTACGAGCAGTACTTC

d_gene: NA
j_gene: TRBJ1-5
abundance: many
v_gene: TRBV29-1
CDR3aa: CSVAGGYSNQPQHF
CDR3nt: TGCAGCGTTGCCGGGGGTTATAGCAATCAGCCCCAGCATTTT

d_gene: NA
j_gene: TRBJ2-1
abundance: NA
v_gene: TRBV18
CDR3aa: CASSPLASSSYNEQFF
CDR3nt: TGTGCCAGCTCACCTCTAGCATCCAGCTCCTACAATGAGCAGTTCTTC

d_gene: NA
j_gene: TRBJ2-2
abundance: few
v_gene: TRBV6-4
CDR3aa: CASRLEGSNTGELFF
CDR3nt: TGTGCCAGCCGCCTTGAGGGCAGTAACACCGGGGAGCTGTTTTTT

d_gene: TRBD2
j_gene: TRBJ2-1
abundance: NA
v_gene: TRBV12-3/TRBV12-4
CDR3aa: CASSPSSGNEQFF
CDR3nt: TGTGCCAGCAGTCCATCTAGCGGAAATGAGCAGTTCTTC

d_gene: NA
j_gene: TRBJ2-7
abundance: medium-sized
v_gene: TRBV5-1
CDR3aa: CASSLGYEQYF
CDR3nt: TGTGCCAGCAGCCTAGGGTACGAGCAGTACTTC

d_gene: TRBD1
j_gene: TRBJ1-6
abundance: few
v_gene: TRBV20-1
CDR3aa: CSARETTGATALHF
CDR3nt: TGCAGTGCTAGAGAAACCACAGGGGCGACCGCTCTCCACTTT

d_gene: NA
j_gene: TRBJ2-7
abundance: few
v_gene: TRBV7-9
CDR3aa: CASSFRVSEQYF
CDR3nt: TGTGCCAGCAGCTTCAGGGTCAGCGAGCAGTACTTC

d_gene: NA
j_gene: TRBJ2-1
abundance: NA
v_gene: TRBV4-3
CDR3aa: CASSQGARATEQFF
CDR3nt: TGCGCCAGCAGCCAGGGGGCCAGGGCAACTGAGCAGTTCTTC

d_gene: NA
j_gene: TRBJ2-1
abundance: NA
v_gene: TRBV6-2/TRBV6-3
CDR3aa: CASSRQSKVNEQFF
CDR3nt: TGTGCCAGCAGTCGTCAATCAAAGGTCAATGAGCAGTTCTTC

d_gene: NA
j_gene: TRBJ2-1
abundance: NA
v_gene: TRBV20-1
CDR3aa: CSASDPDNEQFF
CDR3nt: TGCAGTGCTAGTGACCCTGACAATGAGCAGTTCTTC

d_gene: NA
j_gene: TRBJ2-5
abundance: NA
v_gene: TRBV20-1
CDR3aa: CSARGFRAETQYF
CDR3nt: TGCAGTGCTAGAGGTTTCCGGGCGGAGACCCAGTACTTC